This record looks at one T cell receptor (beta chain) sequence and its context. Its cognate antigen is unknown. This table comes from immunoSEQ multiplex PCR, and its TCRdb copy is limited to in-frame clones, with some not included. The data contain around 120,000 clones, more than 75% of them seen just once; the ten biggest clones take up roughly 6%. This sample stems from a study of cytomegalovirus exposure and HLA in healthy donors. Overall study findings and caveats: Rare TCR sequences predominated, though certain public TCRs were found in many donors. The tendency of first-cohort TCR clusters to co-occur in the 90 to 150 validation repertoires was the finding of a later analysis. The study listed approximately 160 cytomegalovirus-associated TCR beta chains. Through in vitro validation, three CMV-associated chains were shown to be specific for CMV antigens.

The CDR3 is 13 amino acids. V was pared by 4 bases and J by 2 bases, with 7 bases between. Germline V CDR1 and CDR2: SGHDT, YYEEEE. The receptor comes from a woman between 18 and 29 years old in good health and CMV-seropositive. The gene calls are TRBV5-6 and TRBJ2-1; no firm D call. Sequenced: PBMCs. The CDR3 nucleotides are TGTGCCAGCAGCGACGACACCTACAATGAGCAGTTCTTC. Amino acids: CASSDDTYNEQFF.